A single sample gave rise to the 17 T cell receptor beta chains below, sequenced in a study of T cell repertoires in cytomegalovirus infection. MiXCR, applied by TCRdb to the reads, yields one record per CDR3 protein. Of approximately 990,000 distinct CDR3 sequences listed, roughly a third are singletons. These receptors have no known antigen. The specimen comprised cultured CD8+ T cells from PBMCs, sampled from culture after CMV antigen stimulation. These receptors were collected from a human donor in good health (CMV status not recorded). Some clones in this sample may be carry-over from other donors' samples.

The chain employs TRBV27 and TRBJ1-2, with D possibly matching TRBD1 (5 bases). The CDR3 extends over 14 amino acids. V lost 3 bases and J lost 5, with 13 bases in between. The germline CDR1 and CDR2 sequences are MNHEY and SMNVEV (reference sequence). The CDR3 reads CASSFGPSGYGYTF. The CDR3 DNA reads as TGTGCCAGCAGTTTTGGCCCATCAGGGTATGGCTACACCTTC.

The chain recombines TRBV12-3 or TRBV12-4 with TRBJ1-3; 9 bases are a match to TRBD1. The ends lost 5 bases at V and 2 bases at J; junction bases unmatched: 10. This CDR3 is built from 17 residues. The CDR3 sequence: CASSEPGQGKPGNTIYF. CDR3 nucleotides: TGTGCCAGCAGTGAACCGGGACAGGGAAAGCCTGGAAACACCATATATTTT.

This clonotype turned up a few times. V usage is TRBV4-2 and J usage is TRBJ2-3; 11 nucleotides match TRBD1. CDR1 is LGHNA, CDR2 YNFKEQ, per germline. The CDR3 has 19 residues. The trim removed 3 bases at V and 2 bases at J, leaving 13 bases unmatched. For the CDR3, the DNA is TGTGCCAGCAGCCACCGATTCGGACAGGGGGCGGTCGTCACAGATACGCAGTATTTT. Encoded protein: CASSHRFGQGAVVTDTQYF.

The CDR3 protein is CASSADQSSYNEQFF. Here the CDR3 DNA reads TGCGCCAGCAGCGCCGATCAGAGCTCCTACAATGAGCAGTTCTTC. This chain joins TRBV5-1 and TRBJ2-1; D gene ambiguous. Germline-derived CDR1 and CDR2 are SGHRS and YFSETQ. The CDR3 extends over 15 amino acids. V was pared by 4 bases and J by 0 bases, with 11 bases between.

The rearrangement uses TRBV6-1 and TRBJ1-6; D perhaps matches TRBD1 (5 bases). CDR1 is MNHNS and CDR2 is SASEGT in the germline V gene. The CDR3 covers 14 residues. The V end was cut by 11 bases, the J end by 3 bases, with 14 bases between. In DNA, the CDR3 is TGTGCCTTAGCTTCAGGGCTCTATAATTCACCCCTCCACTTT. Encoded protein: CALASGLYNSPLHF.

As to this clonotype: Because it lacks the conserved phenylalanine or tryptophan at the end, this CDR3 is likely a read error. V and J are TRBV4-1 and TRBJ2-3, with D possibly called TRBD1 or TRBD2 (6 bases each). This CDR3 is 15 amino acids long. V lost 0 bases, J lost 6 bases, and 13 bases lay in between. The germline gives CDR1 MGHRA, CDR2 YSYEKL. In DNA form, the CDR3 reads TGCGCCAGCAGCCAAGACTGGGGGGCAGGGGATACGCAGTATTAT. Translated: CASSQDWGAGDTQYY.

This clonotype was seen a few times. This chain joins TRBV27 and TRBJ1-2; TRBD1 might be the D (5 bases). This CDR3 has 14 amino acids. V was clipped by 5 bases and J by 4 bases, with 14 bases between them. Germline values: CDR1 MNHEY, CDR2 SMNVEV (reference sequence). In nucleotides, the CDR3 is TGTGCCAGCAGTAACATCCCAGGGTTCTATGGCTACACCTTC. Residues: CASSNIPGFYGYTF.

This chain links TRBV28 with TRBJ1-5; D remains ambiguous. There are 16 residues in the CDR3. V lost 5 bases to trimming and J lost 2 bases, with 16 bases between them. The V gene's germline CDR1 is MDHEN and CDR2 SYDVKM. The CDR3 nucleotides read TGTGCCAGCAGTCGACTTGACGGGATGGGCAATCAGCCCCAGCATTTT. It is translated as CASSRLDGMGNQPQHF.

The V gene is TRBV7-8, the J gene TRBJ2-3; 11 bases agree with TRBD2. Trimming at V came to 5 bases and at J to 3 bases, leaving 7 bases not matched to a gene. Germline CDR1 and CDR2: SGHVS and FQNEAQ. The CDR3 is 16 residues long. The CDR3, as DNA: TGTGCCAGCAGCATAATGGGACTAGCGGTTACAGATACGCAGTATTTT. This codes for CASSIMGLAVTDTQYF. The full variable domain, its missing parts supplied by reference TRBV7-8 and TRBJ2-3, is GAGVSQSPRYKVAKRGQDVALRCDPISGHVSLFWYQQALGQGPEFLTYFQNEAQLDKSGLPSDRFFAERPEGSVSTLKIQRTQQEDSAVYLCASSIMGLAVTDTQYFGPGTRLTVL.

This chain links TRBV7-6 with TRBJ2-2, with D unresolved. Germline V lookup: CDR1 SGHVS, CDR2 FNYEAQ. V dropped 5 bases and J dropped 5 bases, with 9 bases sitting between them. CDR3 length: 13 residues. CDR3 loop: CASSGGSTGELFF. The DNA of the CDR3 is TGTGCCAGCAGCGGTGGATCGACCGGGGAGCTGTTTTTT.

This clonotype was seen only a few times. The DNA of the CDR3 is TGTGCCAGCGGGGGAGGAATGAACACTGAAGCTTTCTTT. Its protein product is CASGGGMNTEAFF. The chain couples TRBV6-2 or TRBV6-3 to TRBJ1-1, with D possibly matching TRBD1 (5 bases). Between the trimmed V and J ends, which lost 8 bases and 0 bases, there was a span of 10 bases. CDR1 is MNHEY, CDR2 SVGEGT, per germline. This CDR3 region has 13 residues.

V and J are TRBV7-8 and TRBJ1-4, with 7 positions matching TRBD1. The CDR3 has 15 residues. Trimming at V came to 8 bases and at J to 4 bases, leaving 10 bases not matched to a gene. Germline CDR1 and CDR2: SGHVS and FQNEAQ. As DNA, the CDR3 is TGTGCCAGCTGTCTCTCGGGACAGAGTAATGAAAAACTGTTTTTT. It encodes CASCLSGQSNEKLFF.

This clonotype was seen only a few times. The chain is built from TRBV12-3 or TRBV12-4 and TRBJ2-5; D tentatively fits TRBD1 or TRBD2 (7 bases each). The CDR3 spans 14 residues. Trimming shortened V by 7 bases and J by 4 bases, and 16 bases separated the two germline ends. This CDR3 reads CASTSGGGLETQYF. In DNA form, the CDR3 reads TGTGCCAGCACCTCAGGGGGGGGCCTAGAGACCCAGTACTTC.

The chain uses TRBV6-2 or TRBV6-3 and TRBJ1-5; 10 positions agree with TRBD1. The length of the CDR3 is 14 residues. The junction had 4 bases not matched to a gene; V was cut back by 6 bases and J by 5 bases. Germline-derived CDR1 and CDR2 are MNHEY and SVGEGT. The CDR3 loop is CASRAGTGDQPQHF. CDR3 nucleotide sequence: TGTGCCAGCAGAGCCGGGACAGGGGATCAGCCCCAGCATTTT.

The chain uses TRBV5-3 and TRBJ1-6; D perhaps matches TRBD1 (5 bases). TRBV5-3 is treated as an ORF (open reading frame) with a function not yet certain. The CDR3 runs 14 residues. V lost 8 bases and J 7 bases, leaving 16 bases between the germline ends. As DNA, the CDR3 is TGTGCCAGCAGGAACCTCGGGGGGAATTCACCCCTCCACTTT. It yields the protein CASRNLGGNSPLHF.

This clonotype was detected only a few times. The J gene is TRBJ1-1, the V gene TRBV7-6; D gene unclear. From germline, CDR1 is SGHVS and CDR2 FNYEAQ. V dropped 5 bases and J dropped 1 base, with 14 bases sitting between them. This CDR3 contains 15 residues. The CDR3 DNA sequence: TGTGCCAGCAGCCAGGCGCGGTCGGGGAACACTGAAGCTTTCTTT. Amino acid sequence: CASSQARSGNTEAFF.

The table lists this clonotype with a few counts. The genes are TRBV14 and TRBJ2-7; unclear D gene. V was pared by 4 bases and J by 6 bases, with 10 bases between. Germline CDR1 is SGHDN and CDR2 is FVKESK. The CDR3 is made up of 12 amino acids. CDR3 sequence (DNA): TGTGCCAGCAGCCGCGGATACGCCGAGCAGTACTTC. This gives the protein CASSRGYAEQYF.